This T cell receptor (beta chain) was identified during a study of CD8 T cells in ankylosing spondylitis. Study-level findings and limits: In ankylosing spondylitis patients, matched synovial fluid reportedly showed significant enrichment of disease-linked clones. Within ankylosing spondylitis blood, a TCR beta motif made up of eight or nine highly homologous variants appeared to be characteristic.

The junction had 2 bases not matched to a gene; V was cut back by 0 bases and J by 3 bases. The CDR3 contains 15 residues. CDR1 and CDR2 (germline): MNHEY, SVGAGI. TCRdb re-called the 5' RACE reads through MiXCR, storing one row per CDR3 protein. The table includes hundreds of thousands of distinct CDR3 sequences, about 10% detected once. This clonotype came up many times. Its specificity is unknown. Sequenced: blood, either unsorted or a sorted T cell fraction (not recorded which). This clonotype originated in a male donor with ankylosing spondylitis or in good health (not recorded which). V is TRBV6-5 and J is TRBJ2-7, with 10 bases lining up with TRBD1. The CDR3 region has the DNA TGTGCCAGCAGTTACTCCCGGACAGGGGGCTACGAGCAGTACTTC. It specifies CASSYSRTGGYEQYF.